The sequence of this TCR beta chain was determined in a study of blood T cell repertoires in COVID-19. The CDR3 is 15 residues long. Germline CDR1 is GTSNPN and CDR2 is SVGIG (reference sequence). V dropped 2 bases and J dropped 6 bases, with 19 bases sitting between them. Assay used: immunoSEQ multiplex PCR; TCRdb lists only in-frame clones, some missing. The data contain roughly 200,000 clones, 75% to 80% of them singletons. The source of this sequence is a woman in her 50s with active or convalescent COVID-19. The chain couples TRBV30 to TRBJ1-2, with D perhaps matching TRBD1 (5 bases). Sequenced material: peripheral blood. CDR3 in amino acids: CAWSYSGTRGDGYTF. CDR3 bases: TGTGCCTGGAGTTATAGCGGTACGAGGGGCGATGGCTACACCTTC.